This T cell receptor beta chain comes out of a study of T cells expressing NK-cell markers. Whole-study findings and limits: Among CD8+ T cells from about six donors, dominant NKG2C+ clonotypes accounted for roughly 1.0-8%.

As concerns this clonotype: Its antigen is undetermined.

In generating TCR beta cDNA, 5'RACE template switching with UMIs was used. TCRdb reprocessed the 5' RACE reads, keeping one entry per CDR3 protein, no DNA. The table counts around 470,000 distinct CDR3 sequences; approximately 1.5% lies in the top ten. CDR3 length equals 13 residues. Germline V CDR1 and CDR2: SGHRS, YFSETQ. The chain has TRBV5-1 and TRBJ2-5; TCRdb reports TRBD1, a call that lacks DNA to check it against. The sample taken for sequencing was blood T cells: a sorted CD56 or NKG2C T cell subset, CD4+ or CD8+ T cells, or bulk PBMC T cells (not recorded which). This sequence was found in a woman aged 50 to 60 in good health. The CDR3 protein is CASTPTGLETQYF.